These 21 T cell receptor beta chains originate from one sample sequenced in a study of shared clonotypes between healthy human individuals. Using immunoSEQ multiplex PCR, the repertoire was profiled, and TCRdb retains in-frame clones only, with some absent. The table has roughly 1.5 million clones, 95% to 99% seen once; the top ten hold around 0.47%. The sample was naive CD4+ T cells sorted from blood. As to subset: CD45RA+ positively selected. The origin of the receptors is a man under 40 in good health.

To note about this clone: Other DNA sequences in the same sample also yield this CDR3. V is TRBV5-1 and J is TRBJ2-1; 12 nucleotides match TRBD2. CDR1 is SGHRS and CDR2 is YFSETQ in the germline V gene. Trimming cost V 3 bases and J 7 bases; bases outside gene matches: 5. The CDR3 contains 15 residues. The CDR3 DNA reads as TGCGCCAGCAGCTCCCTAGCGGGAGGGCCTAATGAGCAGTTCTTC. Translation: CASSSLAGGPNEQFF.

This clone has a single count. The V gene is TRBV27, the J gene TRBJ2-1; the match to TRBD2 covers 10 bases. The CDR3 sequence is 15 residues long. V trimming: 4 bases; J trimming: 4 bases; junction bases outside the gene matches: 4. CDR1 is MNHEY, CDR2 SMNVEV, per germline (reference sequence). The CDR3 nucleotides are TGTGCCAGCAGTTCGGTAGCGGGAGGTTACAATGAGCAGTTCTTC. Its protein product is CASSSVAGGYNEQFF.

The V gene is TRBV11-3, the J gene TRBJ2-2, with TRBD2 identical over 10 bases. CDR1 is SGHNT and CDR2 is YENEEA in the germline V gene. This CDR3 region has 20 residues. Trimming took 6 bases from V and 0 from J; bases not matched to a gene: 16. The CDR3 sequence is CASSHHWTSGAKSNTGELFF. The DNA for the CDR3 is TGTGCCAGCAGTCACCATTGGACTAGCGGAGCTAAATCGAACACCGGGGAGCTGTTTTTT.

The V call is TRBV27, the J call TRBJ2-7; D is ambiguous. CDR3 length: 14 amino acids. The V and J ends lost 5 bases and 2 bases respectively, with 13 bases between them. CDR1 MNHEY and CDR2 SMNVEV come from the germline V gene (reference sequence). This CDR3 is CASSQTFRAYEQYF. The CDR3 DNA reads TGTGCCAGCAGTCAGACGTTTAGGGCCTACGAGCAGTACTTC.

The CDR3 DNA reads TGCGCCAGCAGCCTACAGGGGGCGCATCTGGACATTCAGTACTTC. Its protein is CASSLQGAHLDIQYF. The chain uses TRBV5-1 and TRBJ2-4; 9 positions match TRBD1. Germline CDR1 SGHRS, CDR2 YFSETQ. J lost 8 bases, V lost 4 bases, and 10 bases had no gene match. The CDR3 has 15 amino acids.

The chain couples TRBV28 to TRBJ2-1; TRBD1 or TRBD2 may be the D gene (5 bases each). Germline-derived CDR1 and CDR2 are MDHEN and SYDVKM. The CDR3 totals 13 residues. Trimming took 2 bases from V and 10 from J, leaving 12 bases between them. CDR3: CASSLMGVWEQFF. The DNA for the CDR3 is TGTGCCAGCAGTTTAATGGGGGTTTGGGAGCAGTTCTTC.

The CDR3: CASGLIGRVEETQYF. CDR3 sequence (DNA): TGTGCTAGTGGTTTGATAGGGAGGGTGGAAGAGACCCAGTACTTC. The chain carries TRBV12-5 and TRBJ2-5; the match to TRBD2 covers 7 bases. The CDR3 has 15 amino acids. After removal of 2 bases from V and 3 bases from J, the junction contained 6 bases not matched to a gene. The germline V gene encodes CDR1 LGHNT and CDR2 FRNRAP.

The J gene is TRBJ2-7, the V gene TRBV7-9; TRBD1 agrees at 7 bases. Germline V gene sequence: CDR1 SEHNR, CDR2 FQNEAQ (reference sequence). This CDR3 comprises 12 residues. V dropped 7 bases and J dropped 3; count of bases not matched to a gene: 3. CDR3 protein: CASTDRDYEQYF. For the CDR3, the DNA is TGTGCCAGCACCGACAGGGACTACGAGCAGTACTTC.

This clone was counted once. The rearrangement joins TRBV30 to TRBJ2-7; D could derive from TRBD1 or TRBD2 (5 bases each). The V and J ends lost 2 bases and 0 bases respectively, with 17 bases between them. The germline V gene has CDR1 GTSNPN and CDR2 SVGIG (reference sequence). The CDR3 has 16 residues. The CDR3: CAWSPPGANPSYEQYF. The CDR3 DNA reads TGTGCCTGGAGTCCTCCCGGGGCGAACCCCTCCTACGAGCAGTACTTC.

This clone came up once. The rearrangement uses TRBV7-2 and TRBJ1-5; 8 bases are shared with TRBD1. The CDR3 covers 13 residues. Germline V gives CDR1 SGHTA, CDR2 FQGNSA. The V gene end was trimmed by 4 bases and the J gene end by 7 bases; junction bases not matched to a gene: 3. CDR3 sequence (DNA): TGTGCCAGCAGCTCAGGGGGCACCCAGCCCCAGCATTTT. Protein product: CASSSGGTQPQHF.

The rearrangement links TRBV19 to TRBJ1-2; possibly TRBD1 for D (6 bases). V was pared by 4 bases and J by 3 bases, with 12 bases between. The germline gives CDR1 LNHDA, CDR2 SQIVND (reference sequence). CDR3 length: 14 residues. CDR3 sequence (DNA): TGTGCCAGTAGTAAGAGACAGGAGGACTATGGCTACACCTTC. This codes for CASSKRQEDYGYTF.

Regarding this clone: Additional DNA sequences in this sample encode the identical CDR3. V usage is TRBV18 and J usage is TRBJ1-5; D unresolved. The CDR3 is 14 amino acids. The V and J ends lost 3 bases and 7 bases respectively, with 13 bases between them. CDR1 and CDR2 from the germline V gene are KGHSH and LQKENI. The CDR3 coding sequence is TGTGCCAGCTCACCCCAAGGAGTTGGGCAGCCCCAGCATTTT. Translation gives CASSPQGVGQPQHF.

The gene calls are TRBV7-3 and TRBJ2-3, with 8 bases fitting TRBD2. V shed 5 bases, J shed 1 base, and the junction held 5 bases outside the gene matches. The CDR3 totals 15 residues. Germline CDR1 reads SGHTA; CDR2 reads FQGTGA. CDR3 sequence (DNA): TGTGCCAGCAGCGAGACTAGCGCGCGCACAGATACGCAGTATTTT. Amino acid sequence: CASSETSARTDTQYF. The complete variable domain, with remaining parts taken from reference TRBV7-3 and TRBJ2-3, reads GAGVSQTPSNKVTEKGKYVELRCDPISGHTALYWYRQSLGQGPEFLIYFQGTGAADDSGLPNDRFFAVRPEGSVSTLKIQRTERGDSAVYLCASSETSARTDTQYFGPGTRLTVL.

The chain recombines TRBV6-1 with TRBJ2-5, with D maybe TRBD1 (5 bases). The CDR3 sequence is 13 residues long. Trimming pared 7 bases from V and 3 bases from J, leaving 12 bases between. Germline V gene lookup returns CDR1 MNHNS and CDR2 SASEGT. CDR3 DNA sequence: TGTGCCAGCATGGGGCTAGACGAAGAGACCCAGTACTTC. Translation: CASMGLDEETQYF.

The chain combines TRBV4-1 with TRBJ2-7, with 10 bases that match TRBD1. This CDR3 contains 15 residues. Losses at the gene ends were 4 bases for V and 6 bases for J; bases not matched to a gene: 9. Germline-derived CDR1 and CDR2 are MGHRA and YSYEKL. CDR3 protein: CASSRETGGVSEQYF. CDR3 nucleotide sequence: TGCGCCAGCAGCCGAGAGACAGGGGGCGTCTCCGAGCAGTACTTC.

The genes are TRBV5-6 and TRBJ1-2, with 8 bases aligning to TRBD1. The CDR3 spans 14 residues. Germline assignment: CDR1 SGHDT and CDR2 YYEEEE. The V gene end was trimmed by 0 bases and the J gene end by 5 bases; junction bases not matched to a gene: 3. The chain's CDR3 is CASSLDRGRYGYTF. CDR3 nucleotides: TGTGCCAGCAGCTTGGACAGGGGGAGGTATGGCTACACCTTC.

The V call is TRBV27, the J call TRBJ2-6, with D possibly being TRBD2 (7 bases). The ends were cut back, 8 bases at V and 1 base at J, with 21 bases in the middle. This CDR3 is built from 18 residues. CDR1 is MNHEY and CDR2 is SMNVEV in the germline V gene (reference sequence). Here the CDR3 DNA reads TGTGCCAGCTGTTGGGGGGGCGCCTCTTCATCTGGGGCCAACGTCCTGACTTTC. It yields the protein CASCWGGASSSGANVLTF.

V gene TRBV29-1 combines with J gene TRBJ2-2; D ambiguous. V shed 6 bases and J shed 4 bases, with 12 bases lying between them. The CDR3 contains 13 residues. The germline gives CDR1 SQVTM, CDR2 ANQGSEA. The CDR3 DNA reads as TGCAGCGTGGATAAACAGCTCACCGGGGAGCTGTTTTTT. Its translation is CSVDKQLTGELFF.

The V and J genes are TRBV18 and TRBJ2-7; 7 bases are shared with TRBD2. The germline gives CDR1 KGHSH, CDR2 LQKENI. The CDR3 has 17 residues. V dropped 3 bases and J dropped 4; count of bases not matched to a gene: 15. The CDR3 is CASSPVGGSGMSYEQYF. CDR3 bases: TGTGCCAGCTCACCGGTTGGGGGAAGCGGGATGTCTTACGAGCAGTACTTC.

The CDR3 sequence is CASSAGPENEKLFF. CDR3 coding DNA: TGTGCCAGCAGCGCCGGGCCAGAGAATGAAAAACTGTTTTTT. The chain recombines TRBV11-3 with TRBJ1-4; D unclear. The CDR3 totals 14 residues. The germline V gene has CDR1 SGHNT and CDR2 YENEEA. Trimming left V 5 bases short and J 5 bases short, with 12 bases between.

The J gene is TRBJ1-1, the V gene TRBV19, with a possible D match to TRBD1 (5 bases). Per germline, CDR1 LNHDA and CDR2 SQIVND (reference sequence). The CDR3 totals 14 residues. Trimming left V 2 bases short and J 4 bases short, with 11 bases between. This CDR3 is CASSIRGPGTEAFF. The DNA for the CDR3 is TGTGCCAGTAGTATAAGGGGTCCGGGCACTGAAGCTTTCTTT.